Listed below are T cell receptor beta chains from one sample, sequenced in a study of chemoradiotherapy in HPV16-positive cancers. Method: immunoSEQ multiplex PCR; TCRdb's copy keeps in-frame clones and lacks some. The table lists tens of thousands of clones, 80% of them singletons. The source material was blood, sampled from a patient who underwent chemoradiotherapy. Receptor source: a human donor with HPV-associated anogenital cancer. CDR3s include the opening cysteine and the closing phenylalanine or tryptophan. The D gene is left open where the match is weak. Some rows have no size entry. The others give once, few or many, or a class for an expanded clone.

d_gene	j_gene	v_gene	abundance	CDR3nt	CDR3aa
-	TRBJ1-2	TRBV5-1	few	TGCGCCAGCAGCTTGGAAAGGGCCGGTGGCTACACCTTC	CASSLERAGGYTF
TRBD1	TRBJ1-2	TRBV6-1	few	TGTGCCAGCAGTGAAGGGGGGACAGGGGTGAACTATGGCTACACCTTC	CASSEGGTGVNYGYTF
-	TRBJ2-5	TRBV9	-	TGTGCCAGCAGCGATCGCCAAGAGACCCAGTACTTC	CASSDRQETQYF
-	TRBJ2-6	TRBV7-9	-	TGTGCCAGCAGCCCCTCGTTGGCACTAGGGGCCAACGTCCTGACTTTC	CASSPSLALGANVLTF
-	TRBJ1-2	TRBV6-1	-	TGTGCCAGCAGTCTCCGGGAACTTACCCTCTATGGCTACACCTTC	CASSLRELTLYGYTF
-	TRBJ1-3	TRBV25-1	few	TGTGCCAGCAGTGAATCTCGGGGGAAGGGCTCTGGAAACACCATATATTTT	CASSESRGKGSGNTIYF
-	TRBJ1-5	TRBV6-1	-	TGTGCCAGCAGTCCCACCCCCAGCATACAGCCCCAGCATTTT	CASSPTPSIQPQHF
-	TRBJ2-5	TRBV5-1	few	TGCGCCAGCAGCTTGGAATTAATTGACCCCCAGTACTTC	CASSLELIDPQYF
-	TRBJ1-2	TRBV27	-	TGTGCCAGCAGTTTAAGGGTCGGGGTAGATGGCTACACCTTC	CASSLRVGVDGYTF
TRBD2	TRBJ2-7	TRBV27	-	TGTGCCAGCAGTTTAGTTTTGACCCGGGGGGGACTCTACGAGCAGTACTTC	CASSLVLTRGGLYEQYF
TRBD2	TRBJ2-1	TRBV10-3	-	TGTGCCATCAGTGACCCACTAGCGGGGGGCCATGAGCAGTTCTTC	CAISDPLAGGHEQFF
-	TRBJ2-7	TRBV30	-	TGTGCTCGGGGGGCCGGTTCTTCCTACGAGCAGTACTTC	CARGAGSSYEQYF
-	TRBJ2-1	TRBV6-5	-	TGTGCCAGCTCCTCAGGGGGGTGGAATGAGCAGTTCTTC	CASSSGGWNEQFF
-	TRBJ2-7	TRBV11-2	-	TGTGCCAGCAGCCCCACTAGTACGGCTACCGAGCAGTACTTC	CASSPTSTATEQYF
-	TRBJ2-2	TRBV5-1	-	TGCGCCAGCAGCTTGGACCAAGTTACCGGGGAGCTGTTTTTT	CASSLDQVTGELFF
-	TRBJ1-5	TRBV6-6	-	TGTGCCAGCAGTTACACTTTGGGGGGCCAGCCCCAGCATTTT	CASSYTLGGQPQHF